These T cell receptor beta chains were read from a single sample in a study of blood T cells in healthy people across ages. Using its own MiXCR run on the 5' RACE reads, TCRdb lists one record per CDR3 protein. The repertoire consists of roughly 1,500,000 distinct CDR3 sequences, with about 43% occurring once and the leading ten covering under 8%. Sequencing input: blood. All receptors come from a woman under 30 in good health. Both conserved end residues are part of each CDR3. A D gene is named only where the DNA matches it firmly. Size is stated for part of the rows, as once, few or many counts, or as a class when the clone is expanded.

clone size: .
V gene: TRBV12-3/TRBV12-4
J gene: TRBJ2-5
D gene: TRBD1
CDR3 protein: CASSRTGTGGETQYF
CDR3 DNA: TGTGCCAGCAGTAGAACCGGGACAGGGGGAGAGACCCAGTACTTC

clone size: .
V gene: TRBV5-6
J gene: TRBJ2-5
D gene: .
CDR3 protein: CASRGQLQETQYF
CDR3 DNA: TGTGCCAGCAGAGGACAGCTCCAAGAGACCCAGTACTTC

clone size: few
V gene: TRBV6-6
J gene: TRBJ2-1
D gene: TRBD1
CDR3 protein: CASTRGTGVYNEQFF
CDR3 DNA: TGTGCCAGCACTCGCGGGACAGGGGTCTACAATGAGCAGTTCTTC

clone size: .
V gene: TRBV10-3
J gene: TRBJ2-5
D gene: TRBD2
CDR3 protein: CATNGLAGVETQYF
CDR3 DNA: TGTGCCACCAACGGACTAGCGGGAGTCGAGACCCAGTACTTC

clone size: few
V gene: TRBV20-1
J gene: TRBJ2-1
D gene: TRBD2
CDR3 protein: CSASRSSGGFSYNEQFF
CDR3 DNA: TGCAGTGCTAGTCGGAGTAGCGGGGGCTTCTCCTACAATGAGCAGTTCTTC

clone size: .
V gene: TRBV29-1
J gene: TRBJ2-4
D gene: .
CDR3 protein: CSVRNNQIAGGAKNIQYF
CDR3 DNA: TGCAGCGTCCGGAACAACCAGATAGCCGGGGGTGCCAAAAACATTCAGTACTTC

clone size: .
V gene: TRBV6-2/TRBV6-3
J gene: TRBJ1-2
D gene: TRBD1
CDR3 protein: CASRKTGARGYTF
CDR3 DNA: TGTGCCAGCAGGAAGACAGGGGCCCGTGGCTACACCTTC

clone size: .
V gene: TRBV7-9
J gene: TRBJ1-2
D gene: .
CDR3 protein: CASSLAHRTVDGYTF
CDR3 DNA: TGTGCCAGCAGCTTAGCCCACCGGACAGTAGACGGCTACACCTTC

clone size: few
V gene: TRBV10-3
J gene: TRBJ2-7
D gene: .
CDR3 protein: CAIGRTDYEQYF
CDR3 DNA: TGTGCCATCGGTCGGACAGACTACGAGCAGTACTTC

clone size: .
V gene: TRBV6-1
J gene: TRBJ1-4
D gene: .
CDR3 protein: CASSVTQGTEKLFF
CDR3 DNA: TGTGCCAGCAGTGTCACCCAGGGGACTGAAAAACTGTTTTTT

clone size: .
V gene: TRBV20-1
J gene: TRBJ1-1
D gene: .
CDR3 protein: CTQDSNTEAFF
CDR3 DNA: TGCACTCAGGATTCTAACACTGAAGCTTTCTTT

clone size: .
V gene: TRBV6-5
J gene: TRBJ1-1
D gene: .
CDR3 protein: CASSYAGAVEAFF
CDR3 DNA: TGTGCCAGCAGTTACGCTGGCGCCGTTGAAGCTTTCTTT

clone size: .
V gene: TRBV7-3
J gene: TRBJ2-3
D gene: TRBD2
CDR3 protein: CASSLREGKADTQYF
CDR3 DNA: TGTGCCAGCAGCTTGAGGGAGGGGAAAGCAGATACGCAGTATTTT

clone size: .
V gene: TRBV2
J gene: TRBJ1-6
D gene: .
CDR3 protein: CASSELAGENSPLHF
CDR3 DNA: TGTGCCAGCAGTGAATTGGCGGGAGAGAATTCACCCCTCCACTTT

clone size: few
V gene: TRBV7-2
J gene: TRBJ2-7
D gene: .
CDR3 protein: CASSFREGDPYEQYF
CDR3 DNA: TGTGCCAGCAGCTTTAGGGAGGGGGACCCCTACGAGCAGTACTTC

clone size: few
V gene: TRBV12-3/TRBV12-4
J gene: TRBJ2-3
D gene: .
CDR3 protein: CASSPTATQYF
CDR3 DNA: TGTGCCAGCAGTCCGACGGCTACGCAGTATTTT

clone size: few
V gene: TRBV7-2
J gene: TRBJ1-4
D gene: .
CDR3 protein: CASRDGPPGKLFF
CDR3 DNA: TGTGCCAGCAGGGACGGCCCACCGGGAAAACTGTTTTTT

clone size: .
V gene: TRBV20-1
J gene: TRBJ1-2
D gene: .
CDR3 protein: CSASAGPSDGYTF
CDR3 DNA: TGCAGTGCTAGCGCGGGCCCCTCGGATGGCTACACCTTC

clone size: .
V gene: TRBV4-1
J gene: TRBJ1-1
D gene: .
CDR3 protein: CASSPQGRNSNTEAFF
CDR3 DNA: TGCGCCAGCAGCCCTCAGGGGCGCAACTCGAACACTGAAGCTTTCTTT

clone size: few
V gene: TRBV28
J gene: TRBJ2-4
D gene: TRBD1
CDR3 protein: CASSPEGNRGAKNIQYF
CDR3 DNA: TGTGCCAGCAGTCCAGAGGGTAACAGGGGCGCCAAAAACATTCAGTACTTC

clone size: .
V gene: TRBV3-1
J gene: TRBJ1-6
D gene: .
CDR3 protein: CASSQVGGSNSPLHF
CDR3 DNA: TGTGCCAGCAGCCAAGTGGGGGGGTCTAATTCACCCCTCCACTTT

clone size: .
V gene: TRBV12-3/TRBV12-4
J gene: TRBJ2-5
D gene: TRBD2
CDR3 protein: CASSLGLAGTYQETQYF
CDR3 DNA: TGTGCCAGCAGTCTAGGACTAGCGGGAACGTACCAAGAGACCCAGTACTTC

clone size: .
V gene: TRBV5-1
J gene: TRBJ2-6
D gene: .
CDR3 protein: CASSLVGAVGANVLTF
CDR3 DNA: TGCGCCAGCAGTTTGGTGGGGGCTGTCGGGGCCAACGTCCTGACTTTC

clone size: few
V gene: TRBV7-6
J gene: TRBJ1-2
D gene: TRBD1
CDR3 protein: CASSPHTGVNYGYTF
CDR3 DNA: TGTGCCAGCAGCCCCCACACAGGGGTAAACTATGGCTACACCTTC

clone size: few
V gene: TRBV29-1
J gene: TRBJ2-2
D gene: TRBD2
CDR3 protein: CSVRTSAGGTNTGELFF
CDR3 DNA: TGCAGCGTCCGTACTAGCGCGGGGGGAACGAACACCGGGGAGCTGTTTTTT

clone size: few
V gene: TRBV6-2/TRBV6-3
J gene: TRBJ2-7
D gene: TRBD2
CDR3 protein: CASSGLAGGFEQYF
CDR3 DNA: TGTGCCAGCAGTGGACTAGCGGGAGGATTCGAGCAGTACTTC

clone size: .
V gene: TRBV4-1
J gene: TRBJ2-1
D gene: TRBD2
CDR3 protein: CASRDLAGSSYNEQFF
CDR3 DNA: TGCGCCAGCAGGGACCTAGCGGGAAGCTCCTACAATGAGCAGTTCTTC

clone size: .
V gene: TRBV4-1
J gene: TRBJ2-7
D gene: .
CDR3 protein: CASSQELSVEQYF
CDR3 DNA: TGCGCCAGCAGCCAAGAACTTTCAGTCGAGCAGTACTTC

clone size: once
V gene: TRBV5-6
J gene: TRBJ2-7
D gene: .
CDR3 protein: CASSLTAGYNEQYF
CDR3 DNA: TGTGCCAGCAGCTTGACGGCTGGTTACAACGAGCAGTACTTC

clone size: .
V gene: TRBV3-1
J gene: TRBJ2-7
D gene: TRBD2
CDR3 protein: CASSHSGTSFREQYF
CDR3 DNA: TGTGCCAGCAGCCACTCCGGGACTAGTTTCCGCGAGCAGTACTTC

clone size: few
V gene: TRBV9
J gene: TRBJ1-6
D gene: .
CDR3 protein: CASSVVENSPLHF
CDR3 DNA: TGTGCCAGCAGCGTAGTGGAGAATTCACCCCTCCACTTT

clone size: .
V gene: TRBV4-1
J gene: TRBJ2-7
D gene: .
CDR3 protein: CASSQGTIQESSYEQYF
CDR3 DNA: TGCGCCAGCAGCCAAGGAACTATACAGGAAAGCTCCTACGAGCAGTACTTC

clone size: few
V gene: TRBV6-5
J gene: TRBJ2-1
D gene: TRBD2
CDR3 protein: CASSYGSLAANEQFF
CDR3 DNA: TGTGCCAGCAGTTACGGTTCACTAGCGGCCAATGAGCAGTTCTTC

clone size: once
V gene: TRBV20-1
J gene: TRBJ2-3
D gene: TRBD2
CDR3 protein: CSASGSGTVNTQYF
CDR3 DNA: TGCAGTGCTAGCGGTAGCGGGACGGTAAATACGCAGTATTTT

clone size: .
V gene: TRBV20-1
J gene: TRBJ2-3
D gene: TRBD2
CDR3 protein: CSASVSGGGTDTQYF
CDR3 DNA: TGCAGTGCTTCGGTTAGCGGGGGAGGTACAGATACGCAGTATTTT

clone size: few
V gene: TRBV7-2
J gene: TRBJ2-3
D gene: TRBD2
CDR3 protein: CASSLVGFPGGTDTQYF
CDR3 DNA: TGTGCCAGCAGCTTAGTGGGGTTTCCGGGAGGAACAGATACGCAGTATTTT

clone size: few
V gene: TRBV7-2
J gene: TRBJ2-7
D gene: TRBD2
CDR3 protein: CASSFQLAGGSYNEQYF
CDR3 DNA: TGTGCCAGCAGCTTCCAACTAGCGGGGGGCTCCTACAATGAGCAGTACTTC

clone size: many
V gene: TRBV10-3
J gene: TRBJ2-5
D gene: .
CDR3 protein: CAISEAPETQYF
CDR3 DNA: TGTGCCATCAGTGAGGCTCCGGAGACCCAGTACTTC

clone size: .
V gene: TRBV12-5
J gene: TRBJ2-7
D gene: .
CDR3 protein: CASGRTPRGRYEQYF
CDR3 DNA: TGTGCTAGTGGGCGGACACCGAGGGGACGGTACGAGCAGTACTTC

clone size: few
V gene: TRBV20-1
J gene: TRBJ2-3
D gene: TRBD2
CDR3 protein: CSAQVGAGGPTSTDTQYF
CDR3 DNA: TGCAGTGCTCAAGTCGGTGCGGGGGGGCCAACGAGCACAGATACGCAGTATTTT

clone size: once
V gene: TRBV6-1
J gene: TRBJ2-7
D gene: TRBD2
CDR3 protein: CASSERLPGLAVYEQYF
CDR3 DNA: TGTGCCAGCAGTGAAAGACTCCCGGGACTAGCGGTCTACGAGCAGTACTTC

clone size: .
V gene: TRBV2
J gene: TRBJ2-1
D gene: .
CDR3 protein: CASSGLESGEQFF
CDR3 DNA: TGTGCCAGCAGTGGCCTGGAGTCGGGTGAGCAGTTCTTC

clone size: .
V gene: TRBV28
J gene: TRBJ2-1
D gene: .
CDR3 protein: CASSLDTSSYEQFF
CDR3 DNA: TGTGCCAGCAGTCTGGACACGAGCTCCTACGAGCAGTTCTTC

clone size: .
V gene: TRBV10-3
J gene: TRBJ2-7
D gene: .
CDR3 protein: CAISDGVKTYAYEQYF
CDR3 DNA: TGTGCCATCAGTGACGGGGTCAAAACTTACGCCTACGAGCAGTACTTC

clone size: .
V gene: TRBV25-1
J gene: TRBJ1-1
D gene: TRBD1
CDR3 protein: CASTSPRDRGMNTEAFF
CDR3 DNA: TGTGCCAGCACTTCCCCCCGGGACAGGGGCATGAACACTGAAGCTTTCTTT

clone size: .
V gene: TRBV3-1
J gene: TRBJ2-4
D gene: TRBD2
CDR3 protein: CASSQESLAGQIQYF
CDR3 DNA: TGTGCCAGCAGCCAAGAGAGCCTAGCGGGACAAATTCAGTACTTC

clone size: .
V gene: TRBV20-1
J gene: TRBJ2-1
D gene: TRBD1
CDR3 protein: CSAHPTGVEQFF
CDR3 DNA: TGCAGTGCTCATCCCACAGGGGTCGAGCAGTTCTTC

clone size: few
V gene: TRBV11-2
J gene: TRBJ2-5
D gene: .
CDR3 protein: CASSFDWEGATGETQYF
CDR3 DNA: TGTGCCAGCAGCTTCGATTGGGAGGGGGCGACGGGAGAGACCCAGTACTTC

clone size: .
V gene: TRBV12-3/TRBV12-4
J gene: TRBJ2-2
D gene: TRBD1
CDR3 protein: CASSLGTAGAVGVLFF
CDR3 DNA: TGTGCCAGCAGTTTGGGGACAGCAGGGGCGGTCGGGGTGCTGTTTTTT